This T cell receptor (beta chain) derives from a study of CD8+ T cells in alopecia areata. Findings of the study overall: Tofacitinib produced a significant decrease in scalp clonality and in expanded CD8+ clones among the top 100.

Turning to this clone: Its antigen remains unidentified.

Described treatment: oral pan-JAK inhibitor, 5-10 mg twice daily. Both peripheral blood and punch biopsies of lesional scalp skin were obtained from patients who had alopecia areata. Reverse transcribed after extraction, RNA yielded cDNA as the sequencing template. The repertoire was sequenced with immunoSEQ multiplex PCR; TCRdb's copy has only in-frame clones and lacks some. The sample has around 200,000 clones; 50% to 75% are singletons. This TCR was recovered from a human donor with alopecia areata. Sequenced material: CD4+ T cells sorted from blood, taken at week 4, from a patient treated with tofacitinib.

For the CDR3, the DNA is TGTGCCATCAGCTCCACTTGGGAGCAGTACTTC. Its protein product is CAISSTWEQYF. This rearrangement joins TRBV10-3 to TRBJ2-7; D gene ambiguous. Germline CDR1 is ENHRY and CDR2 is SYGVKD. The ends were cut back, 6 bases at V and 7 bases at J, with 10 bases in the middle. The CDR3 sequence is 11 residues long.